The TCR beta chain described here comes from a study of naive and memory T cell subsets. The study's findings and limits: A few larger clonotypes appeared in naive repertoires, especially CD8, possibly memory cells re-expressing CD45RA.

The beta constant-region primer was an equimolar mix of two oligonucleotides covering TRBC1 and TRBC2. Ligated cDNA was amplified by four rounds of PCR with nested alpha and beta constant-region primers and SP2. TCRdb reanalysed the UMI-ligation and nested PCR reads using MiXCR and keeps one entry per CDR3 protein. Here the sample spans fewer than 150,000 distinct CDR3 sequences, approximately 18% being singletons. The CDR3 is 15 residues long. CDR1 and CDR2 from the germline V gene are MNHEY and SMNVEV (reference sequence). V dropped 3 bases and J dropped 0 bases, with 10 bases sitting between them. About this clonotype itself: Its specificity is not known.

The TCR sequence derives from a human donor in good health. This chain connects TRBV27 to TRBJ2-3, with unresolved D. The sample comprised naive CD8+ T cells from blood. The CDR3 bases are TGTGCCAGCAGTTTCGTCATCGGCAGCACAGATACGCAGTATTTT. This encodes CASSFVIGSTDTQYF.